This T cell receptor (beta chain) was recorded in a study of T cells after yellow fever vaccination. The study's findings and limits: The secondary T-cell response peaked on day 5, not day 15, but was weaker.

They built TCR cDNA with 5'RACE template switching, a step that put in a universal primer site and UMIs. TCRdb called the 5' RACE reads again in MiXCR, with one record for every CDR3 protein. The table lists 50,000 to 65,000 distinct CDR3 sequences, around 6.7% of them singletons. This CDR3 is built from 19 residues. Looked up from germline, CDR1 is SEHNR and CDR2 is FQNEAQ (reference sequence). Between the trimmed V and J ends, which lost 5 bases and 6 bases, there was a span of 30 bases. This receptor was taken from a man aged 18 to 35 who received the YFV17D yellow fever vaccine. This specimen was CD8+ T cells not binding an NS4B(214-222) dextramer, sorted from PBMCs, taken 35 to 50 days after the first yellow fever vaccination. This rearrangement joins TRBV7-9 to TRBJ2-3; D may be TRBD2 (5 bases). CDR3 bases: TGTGCCAGCAGCCCGGGCGGTTCCCGGGTAGCGTGGTTTGGGGATACGCAGTATTTT. Protein product: CASSPGGSRVAWFGDTQYF. Looking up the rest from reference TRBV7-9 and TRBJ2-3 gives the full variable domain: DTGVSQNPRHKITKRGQNVTFRCDPISEHNRLYWYRQTLGQGPEFLTYFQNEAQLEKSRLLSDRFSAERPKGSFSTLEIQRTEQGDSAMYLCASSPGGSRVAWFGDTQYFGPGTRLTVL.